These 28 T cell receptor beta chains share one sample of origin, sequenced in a study of T cell repertoires in cytomegalovirus infection. One entry per CDR3 protein, called by TCRdb with MiXCR from the reads. This sample has under 600,000 distinct CDR3 sequences, with approximately 16% found just once. The sample comprised CD8+ T cells from PBMCs. Every receptor here comes from a human donor in good health (CMV status not recorded). Some clones in this sample may be carry-over from other donors' samples.

This clonotype was counted ten times or more. V and J are TRBV7-6 and TRBJ2-3, with D perhaps TRBD2 (7 bases). V was shortened by 0 bases and J by 2 bases, with 12 bases between the two germline ends. Germline V CDR1 and CDR2: SGHVS, FNYEAQ. The CDR3 runs to 16 residues. The chain's CDR3 is CASSLAGRGLTDTQYF. In DNA form, the CDR3 reads TGTGCCAGCAGCTTAGCGGGGCGGGGGCTCACAGATACGCAGTATTTT.

Comment on this clonotype: A read error may be the cause here, since a much bigger clone is one base away. No conserved phenylalanine or tryptophan is present at the end of the CDR3, so a read error is the likely explanation. The V and J genes are TRBV12-3 or TRBV12-4 and TRBJ2-7; D remains ambiguous. V dropped 3 bases and J dropped 7 bases, with 13 bases sitting between them. The CDR3 consists of 13 residues. The CDR3 is CASSFGSSGEQYL. The CDR3 bases are TGTGCCAGCAGTTTCGGCAGCTCTGGGGAGCAGTACTTA.

The V and J genes are TRBV5-1 and TRBJ1-2; D uncertain. CDR1 is SGHRS and CDR2 is YFSETQ in the germline V gene. The CDR3 runs to 12 residues. V lost 2 bases, J lost 8 bases, and 10 bases lay in between. The DNA of the CDR3 is TGCGCCAGCAGCTTCAACGGGGAGGGCTACACCTTC. Translated, it gives CASSFNGEGYTF. The full variable domain, rest sourced from reference TRBV5-1 and TRBJ1-2, is KAGVTQTPRYLIKTRGQQVTLSCSPISGHRSVSWYQQTPGQGLQFLFEYFSETQRNKGNFPGRFSGRQFSNSRSEMNVSTLELGDSALYLCASSFNGEGYTFGSGTRLTVV.

This chain joins TRBV28 and TRBJ1-1; TRBD1 is a possible D gene (6 bases). The V gene lost 6 bases and the J gene lost 7 bases, with 12 bases spanning the gap. This CDR3 region has 12 residues. The germline gives CDR1 MDHEN, CDR2 SYDVKM. The CDR3 DNA is TGTGCCAGCAGAGAACAGGGTTTTGAAGCTTTCTTT. Encoded protein: CASREQGFEAFF.

This rearrangement joins TRBV20-1 to TRBJ1-5; the match to TRBD1 covers 7 bases. The germline CDR1 and CDR2 sequences are DFQATT and SNEGSKA (reference sequence). The junction had 5 bases not matched to a gene; V was cut back by 6 bases and J by 3 bases. This CDR3 comprises 13 residues. For the CDR3, the DNA is TGCAGTGCCATCGGACAGGACAATCAGCCCCAGCATTTT. This sequence encodes CSAIGQDNQPQHF.

The gene calls are TRBV12-3 or TRBV12-4 and TRBJ2-5, with 9 bases identical to TRBD1. The CDR3 length is 13 residues. Trimming took 6 bases from V and 9 from J; bases not matched to a gene: 8. The CDR3 DNA reads as TGTGCCAGCAGCCCGACAGGGGGTGAGGCCCAGTACTTC. It yields the protein CASSPTGGEAQYF.

This chain uses TRBV9 with TRBJ1-1, with a possible D match to TRBD1 (6 bases). Germline CDR1 reads SGDLS; CDR2 reads YYNGEE. The CDR3 spans 16 residues. Between the trimmed V and J ends, which lost 1 base and 0 bases, there was a span of 13 bases. CDR3 amino acids: CASSVRPDSLNTEAFF. For the CDR3, the DNA is TGTGCCAGCAGCGTAAGGCCGGACAGCTTGAACACTGAAGCTTTCTTT.

This clonotype was counted only a few times. This chain joins TRBV20-1 and TRBJ2-1, with D perhaps matching TRBD1 (6 bases). Per germline, CDR1 DFQATT and CDR2 SNEGSKA (reference sequence). This CDR3 comprises 14 residues. The V end lost 2 bases, the J end lost 2 bases, and 10 bases lay between the germline ends. Here the CDR3 DNA reads TGCAGTGCTAGAAGAGGGGGTGCCTACAATGAGCAGTTCTTC. Its protein product is CSARRGGAYNEQFF.

Ten or more counts support this clonotype. The CDR3 reads CASSQLPMGANRGYEQYF. CDR3 sequence (DNA): TGCGCCAGCAGCCAACTCCCCATGGGGGCTAATAGGGGCTACGAGCAGTACTTC. V usage is TRBV4-1 and J usage is TRBJ2-7; perhaps TRBD1 as D (6 bases). Trimming took off 2 bases at V and 3 bases at J, with 23 bases between the two ends. Per germline, CDR1 MGHRA and CDR2 YSYEKL. The CDR3 totals 18 residues.

The sample holds many counts of this clonotype. The CDR3 DNA follows: TGCGCCAGCAGCTTGGACAGGGACTATGGCTACACCTTC. This sequence encodes CASSLDRDYGYTF. This chain uses TRBV5-1 with TRBJ1-2, with D maybe TRBD1 (6 bases). Trimming removed 0 bases at V and 3 bases at J, with 6 bases between. The germline CDR1 and CDR2 sequences are SGHRS and YFSETQ. This CDR3 is built from 13 residues.

The rearrangement links TRBV10-3 to TRBJ2-3; TRBD2 is a possible D gene (7 bases). The CDR3 is made up of 16 amino acids. Germline V CDR1 and CDR2: ENHRY, SYGVKD. The V end lost 4 bases, the J end lost 6 bases, and 20 bases lay between the germline ends. CDR3 region: CAISGGGGRGSDTQYF. The CDR3, as DNA: TGTGCCATCAGTGGGGGGGGGGGGCGGGGTTCCGATACGCAGTATTTT.

This clonotype was detected ten times or more. The chain recombines TRBV7-9 with TRBJ2-1, with D perhaps matching TRBD1 (5 bases). V lost 4 bases and J lost 9, with 34 bases in between. Germline lookup yields CDR1 SEHNR and CDR2 FQNEAQ (reference sequence). There are 20 residues in the CDR3. In DNA, the CDR3 is TGTGCCAGCAGCTCCAATCCTGCCCTTCCACCCCCGGCAGGGCCTGGTGAGCAGTTCTTC. Its protein product is CASSSNPALPPPAGPGEQFF.

J is TRBJ2-1 and V is TRBV11-3; 8 bases match TRBD1. J lost 2 bases, V lost 2 bases, and 2 bases had no gene match. Germline V gives CDR1 SGHNT, CDR2 YENEEA. This CDR3 contains 15 residues. In DNA, the CDR3 is TGTGCCAGCAGCTTAACCAGGGGGCCCTACAATGAGCAGTTCTTC. Encoded protein: CASSLTRGPYNEQFF. The whole variable domain, filled in from reference TRBV11-3 and TRBJ2-1, reads EAGVVQSPRYKIIEKKQPVAFWCNPISGHNTLYWYLQNLGQGPELLIRYENEEAVDDSQLPKDRFSAERLKGVDSTLKIQPAELGDSAVYLCASSLTRGPYNEQFFGPGTRLTVL.

On this clonotype: This may be a read error: a much more frequent sequence differs by one nucleotide. This rearrangement joins TRBV7-3 to TRBJ2-5; the match to TRBD2 covers 13 bases. This CDR3 has 15 amino acids. V was clipped by 7 bases and J by 11 bases; unmatched bases: 13. Germline CDR1 and CDR2: SGHTA and FQGTGA. The chain's CDR3 is CASTSGLAGPYAQYF. As DNA, the CDR3 is TGTGCCAGCACCTCGGGACTAGCGGGGCCGTATGCACAGTACTTC.

This clonotype was seen a single time. V is TRBV18 and J is TRBJ1-5; D unresolved. Germline lookup yields CDR1 KGHSH and CDR2 LQKENI. The CDR3 consists of 17 residues. Trimming took 3 bases from V and 2 from J, leaving 17 bases between them. The CDR3 region is CASSPSGMGVGNQPQHF. The CDR3 DNA sequence: TGTGCCAGCTCACCCTCGGGAATGGGAGTAGGCAATCAGCCCCAGCATTTT.

In this sample, this clonotype turned up many times. The rearrangement links TRBV6-6 to TRBJ1-2, with unresolved D. This CDR3 is 15 amino acids long. Trimming removed 7 bases from V and 4 bases from J, with 19 bases in between. Germline CDR1 reads MNHNY; CDR2 reads SVGAGI (reference sequence). The CDR3 nucleotides read TGTGCCAGCACACGGCCCGCGGAGGGTCTCTATGGCTACACCTTC. Its translation is CASTRPAEGLYGYTF.

This clonotype was recorded many times. CDR3 loop: CASSSGLSSYGYTF. DNA for the CDR3: TGTGCCAGCAGCTCAGGGTTGTCGAGCTATGGCTACACCTTC. The J gene is TRBJ1-2, the V gene TRBV7-2, with D tentatively TRBD1 (5 bases). The V gene's germline CDR1 is SGHTA and CDR2 FQGNSA. This CDR3 comprises 14 residues. Trimming stripped 4 bases from V and 4 bases from J, with 13 bases between.

Ten or more counts support this clonotype. The CDR3 is CASSLARANTQYF. Here the CDR3 DNA reads TGTGCCAGCAGCTTAGCGCGGGCAAATACGCAGTATTTT. This sequence joins TRBV7-6 and TRBJ2-3, with D tentatively TRBD2 (5 bases). The germline gives CDR1 SGHVS, CDR2 FNYEAQ. This CDR3 has 13 residues. Trimming removed 0 bases from V and 7 bases from J, with 8 bases in between.

V and J are TRBV27 and TRBJ1-1; D is unresolved. The CDR3 covers 15 residues. Germline V gives CDR1 MNHEY, CDR2 SMNVEV (reference sequence). Trimming stripped 5 bases from V and 0 bases from J, with 13 bases between. The CDR3 DNA follows: TGTGCCAGCAGTCCTCGTTCAGCTATGAACACTGAAGCTTTCTTT. Protein product: CASSPRSAMNTEAFF.

In its sample, this clonotype was seen many times. This chain uses TRBV10-3 with TRBJ2-1, with D perhaps matching TRBD2 (5 bases). The V gene lost 0 bases and the J gene lost 3 bases, with 12 bases spanning the gap. CDR1 and CDR2 (germline): ENHRY, SYGVKD. The CDR3 totals 16 residues. CDR3 residues: CAISESGGPSYNEQFF. CDR3 coding DNA: TGTGCCATCAGTGAGTCTGGCGGGCCGAGCTACAATGAGCAGTTCTTC.

This clonotype showed up just a few times. This could be a read error, since a much larger clone is one nucleotide away. As DNA, the CDR3 is TGTGCCGGCAGCTTATACGGGAGAGAGACCCAGTACTTC. Amino acid sequence: CAGSLYGRETQYF. The rearrangement links TRBV11-2 to TRBJ2-5; D possibly corresponds to TRBD2 (6 bases). The CDR3 is 13 amino acids. Germline CDR1 and CDR2: SGHAT and FQNNGV.

This clonotype was seen many times. V gene TRBV27 combines with J gene TRBJ2-1, with TRBD1 matching over 10 bases. V trimming: 4 bases; J trimming: 5 bases; junction bases outside the gene matches: 8. Germline CDR1 reads MNHEY; CDR2 reads SMNVEV (reference sequence). CDR3 length equals 16 residues. This chain's CDR3 is CASSSLGTGEDNEQFF. The CDR3 DNA follows: TGTGCCAGCAGTTCCCTCGGGACAGGGGAGGACAATGAGCAGTTCTTC.

The table lists this clonotype with many counts. J is TRBJ2-1 and V is TRBV5-1; 10 bases are shared with TRBD2. The V gene end was trimmed by 2 bases and the J gene end by 1 base; junction bases not matched to a gene: 9. Germline values: CDR1 SGHRS, CDR2 YFSETQ. The CDR3 extends over 18 amino acids. CDR3 bases: TGCGCCAGCAGCTTCACCAATTTACTAGCGGGGTCCTACAATGAGCAGTTCTTC. Protein product: CASSFTNLLAGSYNEQFF.

There are a few counts of this clonotype. This may be a read error: a much more frequent sequence differs by one nucleotide. The gene calls are TRBV7-9 and TRBJ1-1; 10 nucleotides line up with TRBD1. Germline CDR1 and CDR2: SEHNR and FQNEAQ (reference sequence). Trimming took 5 bases from V and 2 from J; bases not matched to a gene: 2. The CDR3 is made up of 14 amino acids. In DNA form, the CDR3 reads TGTGCCAGCAGCCGACAGGGGGCAAACACTGAAGCTTTCTTT. Amino acids: CASSRQGANTEAFF. Drawing the rest from reference TRBV7-9 and TRBJ1-1, the complete variable domain is DTGVSQNPRHKITKRGQNVTFRCDPISEHNRLYWYRQTLGQGPEFLTYFQNEAQLEKSRLLSDRFSAERPKGSFSTLEIQRTEQGDSAMYLCASSRQGANTEAFFGQGTRLTVV.

Only one count was recorded for this clonotype. Compared with germline, one end of the junction differs, possibly owing to a read error. The rearrangement uses TRBV7-6 and TRBJ1-5; D unresolved. Germline CDR1 SGHVS, CDR2 FNYEAQ. The CDR3 contains 13 residues. The CDR3 DNA reads TGTTCCAGCAGCTTAGGAAGCAATCAGCCCCAGCATTTT. It translates to CSSSLGSNQPQHF.

This clonotype was counted ten times or more. V gene TRBV15 combines with J gene TRBJ2-7; D gene unclear. The V and J ends lost 2 bases and 0 bases respectively, with 8 bases between them. The CDR3 is 14 residues long. The germline V gene encodes CDR1 LNHNV and CDR2 YYDKDF (reference sequence). The CDR3 reads CATSRHTSSYEQYF. The CDR3 DNA reads TGTGCCACCAGCAGACACACGAGCTCCTACGAGCAGTACTTC.

At least ten counts were recorded for this clonotype. J is TRBJ2-6 and V is TRBV7-3; the D gene is possibly TRBD2 (7 bases). V was shortened by 6 bases and J by 2 bases, with 17 bases between the two germline ends. CDR3 length: 17 amino acids. CDR1 and CDR2 (germline): SGHTA, FQGTGA. CDR3 in amino acids: CASSHPEGGPGANVLTF. The CDR3 region has the DNA TGTGCCAGCAGTCATCCGGAGGGGGGGCCTGGGGCCAACGTCCTGACTTTC.

In this sample, this clonotype turned up many times. The chain uses TRBV6-5 and TRBJ2-7; TRBD1 might be the D (6 bases). V gave up 0 bases and J gave up 2 bases, with 8 bases separating them. CDR3 length equals 14 residues. Germline V CDR1 and CDR2: MNHEY, SVGAGI. This CDR3 reads CASSYSDRTYEQYF. Written as DNA, the CDR3 is TGTGCCAGCAGTTACTCGGACAGAACCTACGAGCAGTACTTC.